These 4 T cell receptor beta chains were sequenced from one sample in a study of T cell clonality in common variable immunodeficiency. TCRdb's copy holds only in-frame clones and misses some; the assay was immunoSEQ multiplex PCR. This repertoire lists about 43,000 clones without singletons; around 2.1% sits in the top ten. The sample taken for sequencing was peripheral blood mononuclear cells. These receptors originate from a person aged 18 to 70 in good health.

This clone was picked up many times. The read terminates 3 residues before the CDR3 end, so the remaining end is supplied by the germline J gene. V is TRBV6-2 or TRBV6-3 and J is TRBJ2-7; 9 nucleotides align to TRBD2. Trimming removed 7 bases from V and 6 bases from J; junction bases left unmatched: 7. The CDR3 spans 13 residues. The germline V gene has CDR1 MNHEY and CDR2 SVGEGT. The part of the CDR3 DNA that was read is TGTGCCAGCATTCCCGCGGGGGGGGCCGAG. Protein product: CASIPAGGAE. The entire CDR3 is CASIPAGGAEQYF.

There are many counts of this clone. The CDR3 is cut off 3 residues early in the read; its end comes from the germline J gene. The V and J genes are TRBV5-4 and TRBJ2-7; D is undetermined. Germline V gene lookup returns CDR1 SGHNT and CDR2 YYREEE (reference sequence). Trimming took off 5 bases at V and 6 bases at J, with 12 bases between the two ends. The CDR3 runs 12 residues. The sequenced part of the CDR3 DNA is TGTGCCAGCAGTTCTTCCAAGGGCGAG. Its protein product is CASSSSKGE. The whole CDR3 sequence is CASSSSKGEQYF. Variable domain in full (rest from reference TRBV5-4 and TRBJ2-7): ETGVTQSPTHLIKTRGQQVTLRCSSQSGHNTVSWYQQALGQGPQFIFQYYREEENGRGNFPPRFSGLQFPNYSSELNVNALELDDSALYLCASSSSKGEQYFGPGTRLTVT.

This clone was observed many times. The observed sequence ends 3 residues before the CDR3 terminus, with the missing tail filled in from the germline J gene. V gene TRBV15 combines with J gene TRBJ1-3; TRBD1 is a possible D gene (5 bases). The germline gives CDR1 LNHNV, CDR2 YYDKDF (reference sequence). V dropped 4 bases and J dropped 2 bases, with 9 bases sitting between them. This CDR3 contains 14 residues. CDR3 DNA (partial): TGTGCCACCAGCACTAGGACAACTGGAAACACC. It encodes CATSTRTTGNT. The entire CDR3 sequence reads CATSTRTTGNTIYF. The full variable domain, rest sourced from reference TRBV15 and TRBJ1-3, is DAMVIQNPRYQVTQFGKPVTLSCSQTLNHNVMYWYQQKSSQAPKLLFHYYDKDFNNEADTPDNFQSRRPNTSFCFLDIRSPGLGDTAMYLCATSTRTTGNTIYFGEGSWLTVV.

This clone has just a few counts. A far larger clone is off by one base, so a read error is likely. The read falls 3 residues short of the CDR3 end, and the missing part is taken from the germline J gene. The chain joins TRBV23-1 to TRBJ1-5; D call uncertain. TRBV23-1 is an ORF for which the function is uncertain. V shed 7 bases and J shed 0 bases, with 13 bases lying between them. The CDR3 loop spans 15 amino acids. The CDR3 reads CASTRVTYSNQPQHF. The part of the CDR3 DNA that was read is TGCGCCAGCACTCGGGTGACCTATAGCAATCAGCCC.